A single sample gave rise to the 29 T cell receptor beta chains below, sequenced in a study of blood T cell repertoires in COVID-19. Clones were sequenced by immunoSEQ multiplex PCR, and TCRdb holds only the in-frame ones, with some missing. The data contain some 130,000 clones, over 60% of them seen just once; the ten biggest clones take up 1.5% to 2%. The sample taken for sequencing was peripheral blood. These receptors were obtained from a woman between 65 and 79 years old with acute or convalescent COVID-19.

This clone has just a few counts. The gene calls are TRBV5-4 and TRBJ1-2, with 10 bases aligning to TRBD1. The length of the CDR3 is 16 residues. With 4 bases clipped from V and 4 bases from J, the junction kept 10 bases outside the gene matches. In germline, CDR1 is SGHNT, CDR2 YYREEE (reference sequence). CDR3 region: CASSAAETGGIYGYTF. CDR3 sequence (DNA): TGTGCCAGCAGCGCCGCCGAGACAGGGGGCATCTATGGCTACACCTTC. The full variable domain, rest sourced from reference TRBV5-4 and TRBJ1-2, is ETGVTQSPTHLIKTRGQQVTLRCSSQSGHNTVSWYQQALGQGPQFIFQYYREEENGRGNFPPRFSGLQFPNYSSELNVNALELDDSALYLCASSAAETGGIYGYTFGSGTRLTVV.

This clone was observed once. The chain joins TRBV5-8 to TRBJ2-1; D gene uncertain. CDR3 length: 15 amino acids. Germline CDR1 and CDR2: SGHTS and YDEGEE. V shed 0 bases and J shed 4 bases, with 11 bases lying between them. The CDR3 bases are TGTGCCAGCAGCTTGGAGTTAAACTCTTACAATGAGCAGTTCTTC. Its protein is CASSLELNSYNEQFF.

A few counts support this clone. The chain joins TRBV6-6 to TRBJ1-2; TRBD1 agrees at 8 bases. The CDR3 is 15 amino acids. V was pared by 5 bases and J by 4 bases, with 9 bases of the junction left unmatched. Germline CDR1 MNHNY, CDR2 SVGAGI (reference sequence). CDR3 coding DNA: TGTGCCAGCAGTGACCATCGACAGGGGACCTATGGCTACACCTTC. Its protein product is CASSDHRQGTYGYTF.

V gene TRBV28 combines with J gene TRBJ1-3; perhaps TRBD1 as D (6 bases). Germline lookup yields CDR1 MDHEN and CDR2 SYDVKM. V was trimmed by 6 bases and J by 0 bases, leaving 24 bases between them. This CDR3 comprises 19 residues. This chain's CDR3 is CASRGRGGGGRISGNTIYF. The CDR3 region has the DNA TGTGCCAGCAGAGGGAGGGGGGGAGGAGGGAGGATCTCTGGAAACACCATATATTTT.

The rearrangement uses TRBV11-2 and TRBJ2-5; 8 bases are a match to TRBD2. The germline V gene has CDR1 SGHAT and CDR2 FQNNGV. The ends lost 2 bases at V and 1 base at J; junction bases unmatched: 0. The CDR3 consists of 14 residues. CDR3 DNA: TGTGCCAGCAGCTTAACTAGCGGCCAAGAGACCCAGTACTTC. Encoded protein: CASSLTSGQETQYF.

The chain uses TRBV10-3 and TRBJ1-5; TRBD1 matches 9 bases. The CDR3 is 15 residues long. V dropped 0 bases and J dropped 6; count of bases not matched to a gene: 3. CDR1 is ENHRY and CDR2 is SYGVKD in the germline V gene. DNA for the CDR3: TGTGCCATCAGTGAGTCGGGACAGGGAGGTCAGCCCCAGCATTTT. Protein product: CAISESGQGGQPQHF.

The chain joins TRBV6-4 to TRBJ1-2; D unclear. The CDR3 totals 13 residues. V lost 6 bases to trimming and J lost 5 bases, with 13 bases between them. Germline-derived CDR1 and CDR2 are MRHNA and SNTAGT. CDR3 sequence reads: CASRLGEGYGYTF. The CDR3 DNA reads as TGTGCCAGCAGATTGGGAGAAGGTTATGGCTACACCTTC.

The chain recombines TRBV7-3 with TRBJ2-3, with D possibly matching TRBD1 (6 bases). Germline loops: CDR1 SGHTA, CDR2 FQGTGA. Trimming left V 5 bases short and J 1 base short, with 7 bases between. This CDR3 contains 13 residues. The CDR3 here is CASSRTGTDTQYF. As DNA, the CDR3 is TGTGCCAGCAGCCGGACAGGCACAGATACGCAGTATTTT.

The chain carries TRBV10-2 and TRBJ1-5, with D perhaps matching TRBD1 (6 bases). From germline, CDR1 is WSHSY and CDR2 SAAADI. This CDR3 spans 14 amino acids. Trimming pared 6 bases from V and 4 bases from J, leaving 13 bases between. The chain's CDR3 is CASRTTGRNQPQHF. The DNA of the CDR3 is TGCGCCAGCAGGACAACAGGGCGGAATCAGCCCCAGCATTTT.

The CDR3 nucleotides are TGTGCCAGCAGTGAAACCAGGACAGGGGTGAACACTGAAGCTTTCTTT. It specifies CASSETRTGVNTEAFF. The chain carries TRBV2 and TRBJ1-1; 9 nucleotides line up with TRBD1. The V gene end was trimmed by 2 bases and the J gene end by 0 bases; junction bases not matched to a gene: 4. This CDR3 is built from 16 residues. CDR1 is SNHLY and CDR2 is FYNNEI in the germline V gene.

The genes are TRBV27 and TRBJ2-3, with 7 bases fitting TRBD1. The CDR3 has 13 amino acids. Per germline, CDR1 MNHEY and CDR2 SMNVEV (reference sequence). V dropped 6 bases and J dropped 6; count of bases not matched to a gene: 6. CDR3: CASRKGTADTQYF. The CDR3 DNA follows: TGTGCCAGCAGGAAGGGGACAGCGGATACGCAGTATTTT.

This CDR3 reads CASSQDQRGYTF. As DNA, the CDR3 is TGCGCCAGCAGCCAGGACCAGCGGGGCTACACCTTC. This chain links TRBV5-1 with TRBJ1-2; D is unresolved. V was trimmed by 4 bases and J by 8 bases, leaving 12 bases between them. From germline, CDR1 is SGHRS and CDR2 YFSETQ. The CDR3 extends over 12 amino acids. The entire variable domain, with the rest obtained from reference TRBV5-1 and TRBJ1-2, is as follows: KAGVTQTPRYLIKTRGQQVTLSCSPISGHRSVSWYQQTPGQGLQFLFEYFSETQRNKGNFPGRFSGRQFSNSRSEMNVSTLELGDSALYLCASSQDQRGYTFGSGTRLTVV.

In its sample, this clone was seen a few times. V is TRBV7-2 and J is TRBJ1-1; a possible D gene is TRBD1 (6 bases). This CDR3 is built from 16 residues. Germline V CDR1 and CDR2: SGHTA, FQGNSA. V shed 2 bases and J shed 1 base, with 14 bases lying between them. The CDR3 nucleotides are TGTGCCAGCAGCTTATGGGGGGGACAATCGAACACTGAAGCTTTCTTT. Protein: CASSLWGGQSNTEAFF. Combining the CDR3 with reference TRBV7-2 and TRBJ1-1 gives the whole variable domain GAGVSQSPSNKVTEKGKDVELRCDPISGHTALYWYRQSLGQGLEFLIYFQGNSAPDKSGLPSDRFSAERTGGSVSTLTIQRTQQEDSAVYLCASSLWGGQSNTEAFFGQGTRLTVV.

The chain has TRBV27 and TRBJ1-1; the match to TRBD1 covers 8 bases. Germline CDR1 is MNHEY and CDR2 is SMNVEV (reference sequence). This CDR3 is built from 14 residues. The V and J ends lost 4 bases and 0 bases, in that order; junction bases with no gene match: 1. The CDR3 bases are TGTGCCAGCAGTTGGACAGGGATGAACACTGAAGCTTTCTTT. The encoded protein is CASSWTGMNTEAFF.

The chain has TRBV18 and TRBJ1-2, with D perhaps matching TRBD1 (6 bases). Per the germline V gene, CDR1 is KGHSH and CDR2 is LQKENI. The CDR3 sequence is 14 residues long. Trimming removed 5 bases at V and 0 bases at J, with 10 bases between. Here the CDR3 DNA reads TGTGCCAGCTCAACAGGGATGTCTAACTATGGCTACACCTTC. Protein product: CASSTGMSNYGYTF. Full variable domain (outside the CDR3, taken from reference TRBV18 and TRBJ1-2): NAGVMQNPRHLVRRRGQEARLRCSPMKGHSHVYWYRQLPEEGLKFMVYLQKENIIDESGMPKERFSAEFPKEGPSILRIQQVVRGDSAAYFCASSTGMSNYGYTFGSGTRLTVV.

V usage is TRBV29-1 and J usage is TRBJ2-3, with 11 bases lining up with TRBD1. The CDR3 extends over 13 amino acids. CDR1 is SQVTM, CDR2 ANQGSEA, per germline. V trimming: 6 bases; J trimming: 6 bases; junction bases outside the gene matches: 5. The CDR3 loop is CSVPGTGGDTQYF. The DNA of the CDR3 is TGCAGCGTCCCCGGGACAGGGGGGGATACGCAGTATTTT.

The J gene is TRBJ2-5, the V gene TRBV6-5, with 7 bases fitting TRBD1. V was clipped by 7 bases and J by 3 bases; unmatched bases: 5. This CDR3 is 13 amino acids long. Germline loops: CDR1 MNHEY, CDR2 SVGAGI. The chain's CDR3 is CASMGQFEETQYF. The DNA for the CDR3 is TGTGCCAGCATGGGACAGTTCGAAGAGACCCAGTACTTC.

CDR3 sequence (DNA): TGCGCCAGCAGTTCTACTAGCGCCTCCTACGAGCAGTACTTC. Its translation is CASSSTSASYEQYF. The J gene is TRBJ2-7, the V gene TRBV5-1; 7 positions agree with TRBD2. This CDR3 is 14 amino acids long. In germline, CDR1 is SGHRS, CDR2 YFSETQ. V shed 5 bases and J 0 bases; nucleotides not matched to a gene: 5.

This clone has only one observation. The chain carries TRBV9 and TRBJ2-1, with 11 bases matching TRBD2. Germline V lookup: CDR1 SGDLS, CDR2 YYNGEE. The CDR3 loop spans 17 amino acids. The junction had 5 bases not matched to a gene; V was cut back by 0 bases and J by 3 bases. The CDR3 DNA reads as TGTGCCAGCAGCGTAGGAAGGACTAGCGGGTTCTACAATGAGCAGTTCTTC. Its protein product is CASSVGRTSGFYNEQFF.

This clone is a singleton in its sample. The V and J genes are TRBV2 and TRBJ1-5, with 9 bases aligning to TRBD1. Germline V gene sequence: CDR1 SNHLY, CDR2 FYNNEI. J gave up 4 bases and V 6 bases, and 10 bases lay outside the gene matches. This CDR3 has 16 residues. The CDR3 bases are TGTGCCAGCAGAGCACCCGGGACAGGGAAAAATCAGCCCCAGCATTTT. Amino acid sequence: CASRAPGTGKNQPQHF.

This clone was observed a single time. The rearrangement links TRBV30 to TRBJ1-1; 7 bases map to TRBD1. CDR3 length: 12 amino acids. Germline CDR1 GTSNPN, CDR2 SVGIG (reference sequence). V dropped 2 bases and J dropped 11; count of bases not matched to a gene: 8. In DNA, the CDR3 is TGTGCCTGGAGTACTTCGGACAGGAAGGCTTTCTTT. This sequence encodes CAWSTSDRKAFF.

This clone was observed a single time. This chain links TRBV5-1 with TRBJ1-1; the match to TRBD1 covers 7 bases. After removal of 0 bases from V and 1 base from J, the junction contained 3 bases not matched to a gene. This CDR3 spans 15 amino acids. The germline V gene has CDR1 SGHRS and CDR2 YFSETQ. The DNA of the CDR3 is TGCGCCAGCAGCTTGGTCCAGGGGGGGAACACTGAAGCTTTCTTT. It is translated as CASSLVQGGNTEAFF.

The chain has TRBV7-6 and TRBJ2-7, with 7 bases identical to TRBD2. The CDR3 loop spans 14 amino acids. Per the germline V gene, CDR1 is SGHVS and CDR2 is FNYEAQ. Unmatched junction bases numbered 9, after V lost 4 bases and J lost 6 bases. For the CDR3, the DNA is TGTGCCAGCAGCTCTAGGGAGGGGATCAGCGAGCAGTACTTC. Translation: CASSSREGISEQYF.

The chain employs TRBV2 and TRBJ2-5; D might be TRBD2 (5 bases). Trimming removed 7 bases at V and 5 bases at J, with 14 bases between. This CDR3 is built from 13 residues. Germline assignment: CDR1 SNHLY and CDR2 FYNNEI. CDR3 residues: CASNVDQRETQYF. The DNA of the CDR3 is TGTGCCAGCAACGTGGATCAGCGGGAGACCCAGTACTTC. Full variable domain (missing parts from reference TRBV2 and TRBJ2-5): EPEVTQTPSHQVTQMGQEVILRCVPISNHLYFYWYRQILGQKVEFLVSFYNNEISEKSEIFDDQFSVERPDGSNFTLKIRSTKLEDSAMYFCASNVDQRETQYFGPGTRLLVL.

Notes on this clone: The junction departs from germline at one end; a sequencing error may be responsible. The rearrangement uses TRBV29-1 and TRBJ1-2, with D perhaps matching TRBD1 (5 bases). This CDR3 region has 12 residues. Looked up from germline, CDR1 is SQVTM and CDR2 is ANQGSEA. This CDR3 reads CSVLRGNDGYTF. CDR3 in DNA: TGCAGCGTCCTTAGGGGTAACGATGGCTACACCTTC.

This clone was detected only a few times. The chain combines TRBV4-1 with TRBJ1-2; 8 bases map to TRBD1. V lost 0 bases and J lost 3; bases outside the gene matches: 3. The CDR3 covers 15 residues. Germline lookup yields CDR1 MGHRA and CDR2 YSYEKL. CDR3 DNA sequence: TGCGCCAGCAGCCAAGACGAGACAGGGGACTATGGCTACACCTTC. Translating it yields CASSQDETGDYGYTF.

This clone was recorded only once. This chain links TRBV14 with TRBJ1-1, with a possible D match to TRBD1 (5 bases). V dropped 2 bases and J dropped 7 bases, with 11 bases sitting between them. Germline V lookup: CDR1 SGHDN, CDR2 FVKESK. The CDR3 runs to 13 residues. CDR3 nucleotide sequence: TGTGCCAGCAGCCAACTCGGGGGGGATGAAGCTTTCTTT. Protein: CASSQLGGDEAFF.

The chain links TRBV10-2 to TRBJ2-1; 8 bases fit TRBD2. Germline V lookup: CDR1 WSHSY, CDR2 SAAADI. V lost 8 bases to trimming and J lost 0 bases; unmatched junction nucleotides: 3. This CDR3 comprises 14 residues. CDR3 in DNA: TGCGCCAGCCTTAGCGGGACCTCCTACAATGAGCAGTTCTTC. Its translation is CASLSGTSYNEQFF.

V and J are TRBV11-2 and TRBJ2-5; D is perhaps TRBD2 (5 bases). Trimming took 10 bases from V and 5 from J, leaving 11 bases between them. Germline V gene sequence: CDR1 SGHAT, CDR2 FQNNGV. The CDR3 consists of 11 residues. CDR3 bases: TGTGCCACCCGGTGGAGGGAGACCCAGTACTTC. Translating gives CATRWRETQYF. Supplemented by reference TRBV11-2 and TRBJ2-5, the full variable domain reads EAGVAQSPRYKIIEKRQSVAFWCNPISGHATLYWYQQILGQGPKLLIQFQNNGVVDDSQLPKDRFSAERLKGVDSTLKIQPAKLEDSAVYLCATRWRETQYFGPGTRLLVL.